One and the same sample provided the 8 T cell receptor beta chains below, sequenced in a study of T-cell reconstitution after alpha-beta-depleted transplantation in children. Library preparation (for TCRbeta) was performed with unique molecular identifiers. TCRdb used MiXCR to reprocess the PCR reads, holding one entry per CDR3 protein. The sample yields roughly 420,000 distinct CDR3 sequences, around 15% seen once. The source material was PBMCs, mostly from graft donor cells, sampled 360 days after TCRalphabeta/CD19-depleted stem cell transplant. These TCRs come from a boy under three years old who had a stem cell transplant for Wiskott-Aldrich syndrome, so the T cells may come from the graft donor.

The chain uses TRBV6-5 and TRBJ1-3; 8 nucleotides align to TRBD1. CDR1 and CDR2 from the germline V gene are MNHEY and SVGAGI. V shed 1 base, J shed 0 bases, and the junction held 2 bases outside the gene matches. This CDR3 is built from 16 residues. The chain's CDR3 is CASSYFGQGSGNTIYF. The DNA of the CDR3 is TGTGCCAGCAGTTACTTCGGACAGGGCTCTGGAAACACCATATATTTT.

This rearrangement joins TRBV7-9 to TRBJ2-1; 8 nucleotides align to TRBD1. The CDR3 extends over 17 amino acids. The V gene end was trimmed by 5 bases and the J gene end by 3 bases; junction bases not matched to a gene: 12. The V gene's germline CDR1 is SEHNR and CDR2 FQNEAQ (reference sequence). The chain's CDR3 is CASSHLPQGGLYNEQFF. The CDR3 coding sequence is TGTGCCAGCAGCCATTTGCCACAGGGGGGCCTCTACAATGAGCAGTTCTTC.

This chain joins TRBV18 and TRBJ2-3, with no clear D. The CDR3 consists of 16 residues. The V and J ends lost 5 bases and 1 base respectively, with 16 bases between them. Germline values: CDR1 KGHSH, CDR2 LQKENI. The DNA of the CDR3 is TGTGCCAGCTCAACCGGTCGCAGCTACCGCACAGATACGCAGTATTTT. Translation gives CASSTGRSYRTDTQYF.

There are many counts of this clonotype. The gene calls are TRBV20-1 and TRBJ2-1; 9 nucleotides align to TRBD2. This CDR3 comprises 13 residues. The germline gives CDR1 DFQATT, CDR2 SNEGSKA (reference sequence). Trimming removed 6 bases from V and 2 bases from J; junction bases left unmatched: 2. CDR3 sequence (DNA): TGCAGTGCAGCTAGCGGGACCTACAATGAGCAGTTCTTC. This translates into CSAASGTYNEQFF.

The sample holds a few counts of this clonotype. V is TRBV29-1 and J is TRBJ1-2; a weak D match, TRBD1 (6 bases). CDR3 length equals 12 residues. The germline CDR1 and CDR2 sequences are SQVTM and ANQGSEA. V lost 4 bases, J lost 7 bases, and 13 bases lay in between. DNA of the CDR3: TGCAGCGTTGGACGGGGGGCTGGTGGCTACACCTTC. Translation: CSVGRGAGGYTF.

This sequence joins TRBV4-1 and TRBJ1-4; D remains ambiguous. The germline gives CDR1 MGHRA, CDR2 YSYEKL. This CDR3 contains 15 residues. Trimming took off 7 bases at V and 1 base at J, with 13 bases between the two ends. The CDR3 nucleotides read TGCGCCAGCAACGCGTTTGGGGTAACTAATGAAAAACTGTTTTTT. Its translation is CASNAFGVTNEKLFF.

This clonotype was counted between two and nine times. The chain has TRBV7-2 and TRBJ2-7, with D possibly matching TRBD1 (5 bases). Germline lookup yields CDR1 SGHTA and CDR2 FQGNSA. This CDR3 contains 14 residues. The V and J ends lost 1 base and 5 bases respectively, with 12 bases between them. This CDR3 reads CASSLGGKFHEQYF. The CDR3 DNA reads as TGTGCCAGCAGCTTAGGGGGCAAATTCCACGAGCAGTACTTC. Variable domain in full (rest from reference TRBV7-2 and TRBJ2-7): GAGVSQSPSNKVTEKGKDVELRCDPISGHTALYWYRQSLGQGLEFLIYFQGNSAPDKSGLPSDRFSAERTGGSVSTLTIQRTQQEDSAVYLCASSLGGKFHEQYFGPGTRLTVT.

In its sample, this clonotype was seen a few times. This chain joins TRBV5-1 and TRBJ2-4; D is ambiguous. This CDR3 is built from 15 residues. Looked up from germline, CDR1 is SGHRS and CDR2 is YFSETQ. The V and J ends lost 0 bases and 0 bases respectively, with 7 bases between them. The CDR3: CASSLGRVAKNIQYF. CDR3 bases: TGCGCCAGCAGCTTGGGGCGAGTAGCCAAAAACATTCAGTACTTC. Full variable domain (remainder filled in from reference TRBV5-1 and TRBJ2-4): KAGVTQTPRYLIKTRGQQVTLSCSPISGHRSVSWYQQTPGQGLQFLFEYFSETQRNKGNFPGRFSGRQFSNSRSEMNVSTLELGDSALYLCASSLGRVAKNIQYFGAGTRLSVL.